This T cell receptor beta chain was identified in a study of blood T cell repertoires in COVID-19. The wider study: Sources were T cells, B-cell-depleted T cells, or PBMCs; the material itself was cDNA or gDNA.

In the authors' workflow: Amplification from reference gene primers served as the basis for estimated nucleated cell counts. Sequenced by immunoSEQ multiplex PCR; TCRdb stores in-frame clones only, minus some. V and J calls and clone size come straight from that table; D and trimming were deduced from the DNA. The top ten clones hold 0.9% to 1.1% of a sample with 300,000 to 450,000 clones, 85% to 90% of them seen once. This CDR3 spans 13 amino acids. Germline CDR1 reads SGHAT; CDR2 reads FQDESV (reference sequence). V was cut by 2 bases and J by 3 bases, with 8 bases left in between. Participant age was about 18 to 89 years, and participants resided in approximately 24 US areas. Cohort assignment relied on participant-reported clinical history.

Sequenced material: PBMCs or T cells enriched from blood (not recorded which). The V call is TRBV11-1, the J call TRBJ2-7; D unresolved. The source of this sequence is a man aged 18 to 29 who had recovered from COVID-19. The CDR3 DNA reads TGTGCCAGCAGCTTAAGTCCTAACTACGAGCAGTACTTC. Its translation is CASSLSPNYEQYF. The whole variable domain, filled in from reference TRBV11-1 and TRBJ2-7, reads EAEVAQSPRYKITEKSQAVAFWCDPISGHATLYWYRQILGQGPELLVQFQDESVVDDSQLPKDRFSAERLKGVDSTLKIQPAELGDSAMYLCASSLSPNYEQYFGPGTRLTVT.